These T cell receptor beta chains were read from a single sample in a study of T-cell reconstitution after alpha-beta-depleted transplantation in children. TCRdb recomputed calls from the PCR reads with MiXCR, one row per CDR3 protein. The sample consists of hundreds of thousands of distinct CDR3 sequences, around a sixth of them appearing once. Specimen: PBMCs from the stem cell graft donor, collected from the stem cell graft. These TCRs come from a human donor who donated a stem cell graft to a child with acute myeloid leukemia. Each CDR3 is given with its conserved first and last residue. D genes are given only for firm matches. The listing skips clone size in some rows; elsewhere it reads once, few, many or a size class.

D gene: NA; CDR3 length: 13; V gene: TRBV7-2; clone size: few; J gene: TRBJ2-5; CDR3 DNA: TGTGCCAGCAGCTTAGTGGAAACAGGGCCCTATTACTTC; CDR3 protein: CASSLVETGPYYF
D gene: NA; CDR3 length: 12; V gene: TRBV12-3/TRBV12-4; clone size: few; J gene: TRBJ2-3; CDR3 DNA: TGTGCCAGCGCCCTCAAGGTAGATACGCAGTATTTT; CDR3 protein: CASALKVDTQYF
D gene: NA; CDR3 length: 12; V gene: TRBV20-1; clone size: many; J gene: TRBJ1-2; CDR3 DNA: TGCAGTGCTAGAGAGGACTTTTCCGGCTACACCTTC; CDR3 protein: CSAREDFSGYTF
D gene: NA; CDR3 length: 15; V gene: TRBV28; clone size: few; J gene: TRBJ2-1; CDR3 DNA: TGTGCCAGCAGTTTCGGCCCAATACGGCCCAATGAGCAGTTCTTC; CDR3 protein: CASSFGPIRPNEQFF
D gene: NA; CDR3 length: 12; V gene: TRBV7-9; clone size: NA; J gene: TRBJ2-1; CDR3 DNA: TGTGCCAGCAGCTACGAGGGGAATGAGCAGTTCTTC; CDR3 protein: CASSYEGNEQFF
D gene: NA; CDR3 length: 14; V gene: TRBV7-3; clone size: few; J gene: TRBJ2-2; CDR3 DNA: TGTGCCAGCAGCTTGGCTGGGGCTGACGGGGAGCTGTTTTTT; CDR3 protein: CASSLAGADGELFF
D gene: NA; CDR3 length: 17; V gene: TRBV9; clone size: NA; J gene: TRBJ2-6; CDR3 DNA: TGTGCCAGCAGCGTAAAACAGGATGACTCTGGGGCCAACGTCCTGACTTTC; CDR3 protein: CASSVKQDDSGANVLTF
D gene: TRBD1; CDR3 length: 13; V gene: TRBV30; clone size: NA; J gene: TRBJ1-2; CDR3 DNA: TGTGCCTGTGACGACAGGGGGATTTCTGGCTACACCTTC; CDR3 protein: CACDDRGISGYTF
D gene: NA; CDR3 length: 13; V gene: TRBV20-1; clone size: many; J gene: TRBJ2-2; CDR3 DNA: TGCAGTGCCACAGGGCCGAACACCGGGGAGCTGTTTTTT; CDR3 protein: CSATGPNTGELFF
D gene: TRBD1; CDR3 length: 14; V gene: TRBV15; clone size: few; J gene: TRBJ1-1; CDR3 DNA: TGTGCCACCAGCAAGACAGGGTCGGGAACTGAAGCTTTCTTT; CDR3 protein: CATSKTGSGTEAFF
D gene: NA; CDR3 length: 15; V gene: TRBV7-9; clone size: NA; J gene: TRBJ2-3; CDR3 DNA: TGTGCCAGCAGCAATCGATCGGGGGTTGGAGATACGCAGTATTTT; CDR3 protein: CASSNRSGVGDTQYF
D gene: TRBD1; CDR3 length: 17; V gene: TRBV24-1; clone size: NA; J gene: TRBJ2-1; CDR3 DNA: TGTGCCACCAGTGAATCCTTCAGGGGGAGCTCCTACAATGAGCAGTTCTTC; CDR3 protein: CATSESFRGSSYNEQFF
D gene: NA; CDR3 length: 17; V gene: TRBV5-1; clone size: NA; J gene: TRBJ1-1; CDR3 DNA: TGCGCCAGCAGCCCGGGACTCCGGAACCAAATGAACACTGAAGCTTTCTTT; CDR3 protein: CASSPGLRNQMNTEAFF
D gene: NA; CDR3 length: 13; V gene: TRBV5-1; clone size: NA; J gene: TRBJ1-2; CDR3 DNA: TGCGCCAGCAGCTCCCGGCGGGCCGTCGGCTACACCTTC; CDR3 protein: CASSSRRAVGYTF
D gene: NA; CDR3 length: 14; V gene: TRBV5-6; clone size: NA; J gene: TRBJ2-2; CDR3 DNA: TGTGCCAGCAGCTTGGGAGGCCACACCGGGGAGCTGTTTTTT; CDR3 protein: CASSLGGHTGELFF
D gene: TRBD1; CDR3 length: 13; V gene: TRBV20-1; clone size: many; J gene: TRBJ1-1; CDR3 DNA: TGCAGTGCTTCGACAGGGCCCAACACTGAAGCTTTCTTT; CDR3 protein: CSASTGPNTEAFF
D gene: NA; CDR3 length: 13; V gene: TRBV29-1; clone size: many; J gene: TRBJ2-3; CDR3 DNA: TGCAGCGTTGGGGGCCCCACAACAGATACGCAGTATTTT; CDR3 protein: CSVGGPTTDTQYF
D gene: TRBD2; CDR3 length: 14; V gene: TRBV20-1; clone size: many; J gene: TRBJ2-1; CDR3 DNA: TGCAGTGCTAGAGTGCTAGCGGTTTGGAATGAGCAGTTCTTC; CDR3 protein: CSARVLAVWNEQFF
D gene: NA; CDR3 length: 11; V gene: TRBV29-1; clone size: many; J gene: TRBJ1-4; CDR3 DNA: TGCAGCGTTGCTGGGGGAGGAAAACTGTTTTTT; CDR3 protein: CSVAGGGKLFF
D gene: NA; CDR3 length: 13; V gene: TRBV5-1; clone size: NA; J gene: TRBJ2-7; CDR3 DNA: TGCGCCAGCAGCTTGGTAGAGGGCGGAGAGCAGTACTTC; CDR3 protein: CASSLVEGGEQYF
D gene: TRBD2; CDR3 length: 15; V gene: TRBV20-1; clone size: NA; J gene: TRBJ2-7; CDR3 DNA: TGCAGTGCTAGGGCCGGGACTAGCGGGGAATACGAGCAGTACTTC; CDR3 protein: CSARAGTSGEYEQYF
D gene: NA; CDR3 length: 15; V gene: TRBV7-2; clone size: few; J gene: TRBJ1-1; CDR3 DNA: TGTGCCAGCAGCTTAGGTGCGGGGGTGCGCACTGAAGCTTTCTTT; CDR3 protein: CASSLGAGVRTEAFF
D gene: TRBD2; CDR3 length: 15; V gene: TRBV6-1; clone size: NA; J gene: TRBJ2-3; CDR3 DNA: TGTGCCAGCAGGGTCACTAGCGCCTACACAGATACGCAGTATTTT; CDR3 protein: CASRVTSAYTDTQYF
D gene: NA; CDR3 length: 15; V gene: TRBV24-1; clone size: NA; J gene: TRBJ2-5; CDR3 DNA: TGTGCCACCAGTGATATAGACAGGTACCAAGAGACCCAGTACTTC; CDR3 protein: CATSDIDRYQETQYF
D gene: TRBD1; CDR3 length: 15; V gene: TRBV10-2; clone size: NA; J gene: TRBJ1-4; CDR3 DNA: TGCGCCAGCAGGTCTTGGGACAGCGTAAATGAAAAACTGTTTTTT; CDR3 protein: CASRSWDSVNEKLFF
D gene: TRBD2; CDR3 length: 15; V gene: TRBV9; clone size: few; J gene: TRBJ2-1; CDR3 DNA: TGTGCCAGCAGCGTATTCGGGGGGGCCGGGAATGAGCAGTTCTTC; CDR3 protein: CASSVFGGAGNEQFF
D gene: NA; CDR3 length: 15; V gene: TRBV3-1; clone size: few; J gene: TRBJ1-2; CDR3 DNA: TGTGCCAGCAGCCCGACCGACATGGGAGTCTATGGCTACACCTTC; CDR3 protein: CASSPTDMGVYGYTF
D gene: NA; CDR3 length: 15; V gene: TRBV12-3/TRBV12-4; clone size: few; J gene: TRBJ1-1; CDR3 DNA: TGTGCCAGCAGTTTAGCCCCGGTCAGGAACACTGAAGCTTTCTTT; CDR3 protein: CASSLAPVRNTEAFF
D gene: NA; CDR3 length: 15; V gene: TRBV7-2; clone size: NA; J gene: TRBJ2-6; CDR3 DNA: TGTGCCAGCAGCTTCGAGAACTCTGGGGCCAACGTCCTGACTTTC; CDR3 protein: CASSFENSGANVLTF
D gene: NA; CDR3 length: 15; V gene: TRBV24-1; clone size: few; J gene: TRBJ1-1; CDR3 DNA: TGTGCCACCAGACAAGCGGGGGGGGAGAACACTGAAGCTTTCTTT; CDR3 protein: CATRQAGGENTEAFF
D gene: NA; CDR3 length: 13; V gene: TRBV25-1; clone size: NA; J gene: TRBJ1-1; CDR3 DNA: TGTGCCTGGGAGGGACGGAGGAACACTGAAGCTTTCTTT; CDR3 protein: CAWEGRRNTEAFF
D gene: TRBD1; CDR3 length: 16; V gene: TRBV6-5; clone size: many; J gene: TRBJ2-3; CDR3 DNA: TGTGCCAGCAGTTACGCGGGCAGGGGGCTGGCAGATACGCAGTATTTT; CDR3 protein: CASSYAGRGLADTQYF
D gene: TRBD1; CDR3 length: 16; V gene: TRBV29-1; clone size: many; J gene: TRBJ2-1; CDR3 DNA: TGCAGCGTCGCCGAAAGACAGGGACGGATTGGCAATGAGCAGTTCTTC; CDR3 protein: CSVAERQGRIGNEQFF
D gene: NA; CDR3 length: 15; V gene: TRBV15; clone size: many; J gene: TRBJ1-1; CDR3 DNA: TGTGCCACCAGCAGAGAATGGGGGCATGGCACTGAAGCTTTCTTT; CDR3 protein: CATSREWGHGTEAFF
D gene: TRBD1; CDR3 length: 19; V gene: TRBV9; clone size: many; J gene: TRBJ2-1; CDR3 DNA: TGTGCCAGCAGCCTCCGTCCCGGGACAGGGGAGGGTATATACAATGAGCAGTTCTTC; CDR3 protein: CASSLRPGTGEGIYNEQFF
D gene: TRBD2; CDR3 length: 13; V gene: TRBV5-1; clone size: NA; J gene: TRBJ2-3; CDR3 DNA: TGCGCCAGCCATCGCGGGGGAGCAGATACGCAGTATTTT; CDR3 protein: CASHRGGADTQYF
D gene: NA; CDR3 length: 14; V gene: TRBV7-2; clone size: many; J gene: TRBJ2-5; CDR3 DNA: TGTGCCAGCAGTCTTGAGCGGTACCAAGAGACCCAGTACTTC; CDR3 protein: CASSLERYQETQYF
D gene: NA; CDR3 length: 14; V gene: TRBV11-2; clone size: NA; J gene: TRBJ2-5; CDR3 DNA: TGTGCCAGCAGCTTAGGGGGCCTAAGAGAGACCCAGTACTTC; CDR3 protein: CASSLGGLRETQYF
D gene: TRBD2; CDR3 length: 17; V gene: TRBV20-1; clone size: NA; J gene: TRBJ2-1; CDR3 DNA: TGCAGTGCTAGTATACTAGCGGGTCACAGCTCCTACAATGAGCAGTTCTTC; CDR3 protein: CSASILAGHSSYNEQFF
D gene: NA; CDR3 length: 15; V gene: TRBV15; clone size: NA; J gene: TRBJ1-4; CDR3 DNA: TGTGCCACCAGCAGAGATCTGGGCCATAATGAAAAACTGTTTTTT; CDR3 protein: CATSRDLGHNEKLFF
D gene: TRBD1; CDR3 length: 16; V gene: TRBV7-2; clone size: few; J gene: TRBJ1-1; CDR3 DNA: TGTGCCAGCAGCTTAGGGGGACAGGGCAGCAACACTGAAGCTTTCTTT; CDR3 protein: CASSLGGQGSNTEAFF
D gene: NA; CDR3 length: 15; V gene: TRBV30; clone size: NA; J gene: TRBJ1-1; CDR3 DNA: TGTGCCTGGAGTGTACCCAGGGGAGGGGACACTGAAGCTTTCTTT; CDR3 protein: CAWSVPRGGDTEAFF
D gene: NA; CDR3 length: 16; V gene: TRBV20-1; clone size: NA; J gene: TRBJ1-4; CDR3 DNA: TGCAGTGCTAGAGGCCGTAGGGGGGTTTCTAATGAAAAACTGTTTTTT; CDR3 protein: CSARGRRGVSNEKLFF
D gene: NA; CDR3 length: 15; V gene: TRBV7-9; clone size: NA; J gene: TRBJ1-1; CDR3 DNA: TGTGCCAGCAGCTTAATGGGACCCCTGAACACTGAAGCTTTCTTT; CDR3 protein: CASSLMGPLNTEAFF
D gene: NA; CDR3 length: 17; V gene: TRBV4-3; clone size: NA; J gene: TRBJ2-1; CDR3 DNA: TGCGCCAGCAGCCAGGCTCTACTAGCGCCCTATAGGGGGGAGCAGTTCTTC; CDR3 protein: CASSQALLAPYRGEQFF
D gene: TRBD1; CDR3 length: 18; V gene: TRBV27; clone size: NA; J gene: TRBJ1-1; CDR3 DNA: TGTGCCAGCAGTCTATCTCGGACAGGGTGGACGGTCAACACTGAAGCTTTCTTT; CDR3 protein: CASSLSRTGWTVNTEAFF
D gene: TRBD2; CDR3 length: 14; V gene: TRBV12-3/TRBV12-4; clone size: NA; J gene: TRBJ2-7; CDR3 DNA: TGTGCCAGCAGTTTAGCAGCGGGGGGACGGGAGCAGTACTTC; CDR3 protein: CASSLAAGGREQYF
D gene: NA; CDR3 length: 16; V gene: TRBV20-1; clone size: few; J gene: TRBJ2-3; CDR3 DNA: TGCAGTGTCGAAGAGGGAACCAGGGCGAGGACAGATACGCAGTATTTT; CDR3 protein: CSVEEGTRARTDTQYF
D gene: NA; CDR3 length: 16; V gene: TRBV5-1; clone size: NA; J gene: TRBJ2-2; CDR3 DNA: TGCGCCAGCAGCCAACGGAGGGGCTCGGACACCGGGGAGCTGTTTTTT; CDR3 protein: CASSQRRGSDTGELFF
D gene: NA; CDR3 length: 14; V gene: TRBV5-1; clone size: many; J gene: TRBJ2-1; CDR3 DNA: TGCGCCAGCAGCTTGGACGGCTCCTACAATGAGCAGTTCTTC; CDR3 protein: CASSLDGSYNEQFF
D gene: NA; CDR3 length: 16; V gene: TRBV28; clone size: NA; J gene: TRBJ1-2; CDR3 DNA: TGTGCCAGCAGTTCCTTCGGACTTGAGCCCTCCTATGGCTACACCTTC; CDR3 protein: CASSSFGLEPSYGYTF
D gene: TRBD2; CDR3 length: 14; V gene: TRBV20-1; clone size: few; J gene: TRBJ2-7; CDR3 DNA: TGCAGTGCTAGGGCCGGGACTAGCGGCCACGAGCAGTACTTC; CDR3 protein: CSARAGTSGHEQYF
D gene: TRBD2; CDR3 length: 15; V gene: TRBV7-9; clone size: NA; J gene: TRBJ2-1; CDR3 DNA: TGTGCCAGCAGCTTAGCTCGGGGAGGGGACAATGAGCAGTTCTTC; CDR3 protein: CASSLARGGDNEQFF
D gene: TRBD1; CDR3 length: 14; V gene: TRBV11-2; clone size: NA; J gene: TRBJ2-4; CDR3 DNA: TGTGCCAGCAGCTTAGGTTCGACAGGGGGCATTCAGTACTTC; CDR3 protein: CASSLGSTGGIQYF
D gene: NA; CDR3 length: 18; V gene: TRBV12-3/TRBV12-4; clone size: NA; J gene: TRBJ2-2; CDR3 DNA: TGTGCCAGCAGTTTAGATCCCCGGAACAGGAAGGACACCGGGGAGCTGTTTTTT; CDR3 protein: CASSLDPRNRKDTGELFF
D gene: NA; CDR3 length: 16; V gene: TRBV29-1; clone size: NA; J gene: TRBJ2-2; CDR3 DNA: TGCAGCGTTGTATGGGACGGGGGAGCGGGTACCGGGGAGCTGTTTTTT; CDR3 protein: CSVVWDGGAGTGELFF
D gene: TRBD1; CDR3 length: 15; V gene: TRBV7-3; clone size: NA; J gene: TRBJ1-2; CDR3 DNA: TGTGCCAGCAGCCCGAAGGGACAGTCCGGAGGTGGCTACACCTTC; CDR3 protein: CASSPKGQSGGGYTF
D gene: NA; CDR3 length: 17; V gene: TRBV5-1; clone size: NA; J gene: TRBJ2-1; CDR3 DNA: TGCGCCAGCAGCCCGACGGGGGCGACGAGCTCCTACAATGAGCAGTTCTTC; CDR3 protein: CASSPTGATSSYNEQFF
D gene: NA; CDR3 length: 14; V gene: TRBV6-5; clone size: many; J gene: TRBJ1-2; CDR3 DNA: TGTGCCAGCAGTTACTCGTCGGCTCACTATGGCTACACCTTC; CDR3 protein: CASSYSSAHYGYTF
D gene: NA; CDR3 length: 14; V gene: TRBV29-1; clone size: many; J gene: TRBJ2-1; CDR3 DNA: TGCAGCGTTGAAGATCAACGGCGTACATGGGAGCAGTTCTTC; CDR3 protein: CSVEDQRRTWEQFF